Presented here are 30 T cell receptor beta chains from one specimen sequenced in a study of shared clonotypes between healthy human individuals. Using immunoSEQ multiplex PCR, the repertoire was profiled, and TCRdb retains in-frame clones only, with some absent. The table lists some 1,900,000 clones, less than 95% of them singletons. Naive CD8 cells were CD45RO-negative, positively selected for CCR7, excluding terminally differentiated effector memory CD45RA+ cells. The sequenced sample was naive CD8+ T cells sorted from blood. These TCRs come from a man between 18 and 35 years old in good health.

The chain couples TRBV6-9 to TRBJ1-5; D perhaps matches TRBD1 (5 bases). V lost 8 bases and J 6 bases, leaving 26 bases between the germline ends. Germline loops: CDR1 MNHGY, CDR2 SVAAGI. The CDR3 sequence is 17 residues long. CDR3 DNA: TGTGCCAGCTCAATATTCGGGGGAGGGGTTGAGAGTCAGCCCCAGCATTTT. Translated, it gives CASSIFGGGVESQPQHF.

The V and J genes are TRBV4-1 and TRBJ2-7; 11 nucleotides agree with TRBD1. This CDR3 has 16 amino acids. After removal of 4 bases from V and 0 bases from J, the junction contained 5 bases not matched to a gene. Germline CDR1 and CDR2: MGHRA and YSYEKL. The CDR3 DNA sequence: TGCGCCAGCAGCCTTTCCGGGACAGGGGGCTCCTACGAGCAGTACTTC. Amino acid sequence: CASSLSGTGGSYEQYF.

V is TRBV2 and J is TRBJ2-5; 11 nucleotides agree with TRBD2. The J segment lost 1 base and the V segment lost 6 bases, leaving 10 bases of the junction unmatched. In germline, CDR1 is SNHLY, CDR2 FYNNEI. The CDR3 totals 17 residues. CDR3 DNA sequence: TGTGCCAGCAGCGACCTAGCGGGGGGAGGCGGCCAAGAGACCCAGTACTTC. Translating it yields CASSDLAGGGGQETQYF. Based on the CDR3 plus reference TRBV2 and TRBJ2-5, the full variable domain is EPEVTQTPSHQVTQMGQEVILRCVPISNHLYFYWYRQILGQKVEFLVSFYNNEISEKSEIFDDQFSVERPDGSNFTLKIRSTKLEDSAMYFCASSDLAGGGGQETQYFGPGTRLLVL.

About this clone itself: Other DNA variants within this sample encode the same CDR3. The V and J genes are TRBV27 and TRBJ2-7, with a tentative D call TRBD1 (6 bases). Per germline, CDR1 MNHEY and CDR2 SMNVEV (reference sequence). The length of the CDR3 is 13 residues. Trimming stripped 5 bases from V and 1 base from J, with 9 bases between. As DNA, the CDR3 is TGTGCCAGCAGTCCAGGACAGTCCTACGAGCAGTACTTC. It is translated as CASSPGQSYEQYF.

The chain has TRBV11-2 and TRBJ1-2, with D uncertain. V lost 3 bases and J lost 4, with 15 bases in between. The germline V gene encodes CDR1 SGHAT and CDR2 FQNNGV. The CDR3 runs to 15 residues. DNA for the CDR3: TGTGCCAGCAGCTTCTACGTCGATACCTCCTATGGCTACACCTTC. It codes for CASSFYVDTSYGYTF.

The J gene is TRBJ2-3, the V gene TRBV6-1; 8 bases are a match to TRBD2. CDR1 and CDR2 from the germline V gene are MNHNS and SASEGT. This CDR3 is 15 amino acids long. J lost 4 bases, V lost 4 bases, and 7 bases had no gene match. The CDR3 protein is CASSVTSGWADTQYF. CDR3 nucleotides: TGTGCCAGCAGTGTAACTAGCGGATGGGCAGATACGCAGTATTTT.

The CDR3 sequence: CASSLSSTGSYEQYF. In DNA, the CDR3 is TGTGCCAGCAGCTTAAGTTCGACAGGATCCTACGAGCAGTACTTC. V usage is TRBV7-9 and J usage is TRBJ2-7; the D gene is possibly TRBD1 (6 bases). The V end was cut by 2 bases, the J end by 1 base, with 12 bases between. CDR1 and CDR2 (germline): SEHNR, FQNEAQ (reference sequence). The CDR3 is made up of 15 amino acids. The full variable domain, its missing parts supplied by reference TRBV7-9 and TRBJ2-7, is DTGVSQNPRHKITKRGQNVTFRCDPISEHNRLYWYRQTLGQGPEFLTYFQNEAQLEKSRLLSDRFSAERPKGSFSTLEIQRTEQGDSAMYLCASSLSSTGSYEQYFGPGTRLTVT.

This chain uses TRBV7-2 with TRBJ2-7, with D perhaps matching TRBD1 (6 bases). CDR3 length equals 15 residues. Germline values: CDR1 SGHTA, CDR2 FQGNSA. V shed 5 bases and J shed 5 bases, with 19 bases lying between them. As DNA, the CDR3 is TGTGCCAGCAGCATAGGTCGCAGGGGAAGCAACGAGCAGTACTTC. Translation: CASSIGRRGSNEQYF.

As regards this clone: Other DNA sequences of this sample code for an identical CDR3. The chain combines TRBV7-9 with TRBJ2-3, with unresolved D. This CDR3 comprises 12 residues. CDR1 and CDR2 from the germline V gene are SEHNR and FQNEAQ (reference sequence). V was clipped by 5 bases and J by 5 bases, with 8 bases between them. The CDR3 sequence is CASSLGEDTQYF. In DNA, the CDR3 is TGTGCCAGCAGCCTTGGCGAAGATACGCAGTATTTT.

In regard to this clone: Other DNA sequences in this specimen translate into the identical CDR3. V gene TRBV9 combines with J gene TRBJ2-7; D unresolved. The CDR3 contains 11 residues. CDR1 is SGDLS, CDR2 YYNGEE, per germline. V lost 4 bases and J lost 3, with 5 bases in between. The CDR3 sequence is CASSPSYEQYF. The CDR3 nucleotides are TGTGCCAGCAGCCCCAGCTACGAGCAGTACTTC.

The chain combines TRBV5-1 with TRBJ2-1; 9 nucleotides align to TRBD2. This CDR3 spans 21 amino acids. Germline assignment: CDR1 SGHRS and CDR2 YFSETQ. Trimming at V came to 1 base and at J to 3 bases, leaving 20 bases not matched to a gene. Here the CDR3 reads CASSLPRDTGISGRLYNEQFF. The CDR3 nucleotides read TGCGCCAGCAGCTTGCCCCGGGACACGGGTATCAGCGGGAGGCTCTACAATGAGCAGTTCTTC.

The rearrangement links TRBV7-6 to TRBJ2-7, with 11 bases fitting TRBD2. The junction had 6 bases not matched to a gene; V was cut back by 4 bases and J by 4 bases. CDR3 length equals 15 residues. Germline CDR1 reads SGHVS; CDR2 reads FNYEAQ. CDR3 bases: TGTGCCAGCAGCTCCTCTAGCGGGAGGTGGTACGAGCAGTACTTC. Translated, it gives CASSSSSGRWYEQYF. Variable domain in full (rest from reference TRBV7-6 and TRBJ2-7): GAGVSQSPRYKVTKRGQDVALRCDPISGHVSLYWYRQALGQGPEFLTYFNYEAQQDKSGLPNDRFSAERPEGSISTLTIQRTEQRDSAMYRCASSSSSGRWYEQYFGPGTRLTVT.

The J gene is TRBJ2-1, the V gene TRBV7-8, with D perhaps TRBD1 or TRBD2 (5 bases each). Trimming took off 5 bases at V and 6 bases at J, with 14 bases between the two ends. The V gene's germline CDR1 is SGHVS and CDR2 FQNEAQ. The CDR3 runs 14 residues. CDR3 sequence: CASSSDGTPNEQFF. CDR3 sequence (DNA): TGTGCCAGCAGCAGCGACGGGACCCCCAATGAGCAGTTCTTC.

In nucleotides, the CDR3 is TGTGCCAGTAGTATGGGTGATTATTTGAATGAAAAACTGTTTTTT. This gives the protein CASSMGDYLNEKLFF. The genes are TRBV19 and TRBJ1-4; no firm D call. V shed 3 bases and J shed 5 bases, with 13 bases lying between them. The CDR3 runs to 15 residues. The germline CDR1 and CDR2 sequences are LNHDA and SQIVND (reference sequence).

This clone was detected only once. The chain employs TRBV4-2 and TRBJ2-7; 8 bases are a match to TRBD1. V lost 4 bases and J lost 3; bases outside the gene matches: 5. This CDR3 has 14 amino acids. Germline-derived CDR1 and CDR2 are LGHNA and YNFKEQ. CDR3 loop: CASSPGQAVYEQYF. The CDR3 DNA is TGTGCCAGCAGCCCGGGACAGGCTGTCTACGAGCAGTACTTC.

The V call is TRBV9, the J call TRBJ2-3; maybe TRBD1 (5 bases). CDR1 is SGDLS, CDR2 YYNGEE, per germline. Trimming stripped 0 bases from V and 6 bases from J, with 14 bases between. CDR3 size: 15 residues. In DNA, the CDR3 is TGTGCCAGCAGCGTAGCGCAACGACAGTCTGATACGCAGTATTTT. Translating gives CASSVAQRQSDTQYF.

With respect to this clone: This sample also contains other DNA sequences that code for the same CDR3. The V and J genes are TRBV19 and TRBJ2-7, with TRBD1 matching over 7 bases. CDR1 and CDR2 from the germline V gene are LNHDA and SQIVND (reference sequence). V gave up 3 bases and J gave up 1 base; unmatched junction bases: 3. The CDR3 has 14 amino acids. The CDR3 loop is CASSIDRDSYEQYF. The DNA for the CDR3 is TGTGCCAGTAGTATCGACAGGGATTCCTACGAGCAGTACTTC.

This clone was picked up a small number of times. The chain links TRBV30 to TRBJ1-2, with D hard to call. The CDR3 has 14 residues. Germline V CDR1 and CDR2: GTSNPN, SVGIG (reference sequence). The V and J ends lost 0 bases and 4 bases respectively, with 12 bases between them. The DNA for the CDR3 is TGTGCCTGGAGTGTGCGCAGTGAGATCTATGGCTACACCTTC. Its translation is CAWSVRSEIYGYTF.

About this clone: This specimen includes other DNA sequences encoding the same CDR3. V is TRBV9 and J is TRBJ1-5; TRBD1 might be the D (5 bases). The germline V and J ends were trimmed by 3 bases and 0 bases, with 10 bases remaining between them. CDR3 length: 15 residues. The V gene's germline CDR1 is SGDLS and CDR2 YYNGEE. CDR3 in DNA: TGTGCCAGCAGCGCCACAGGACTTAGCAATCAGCCCCAGCATTTT. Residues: CASSATGLSNQPQHF.

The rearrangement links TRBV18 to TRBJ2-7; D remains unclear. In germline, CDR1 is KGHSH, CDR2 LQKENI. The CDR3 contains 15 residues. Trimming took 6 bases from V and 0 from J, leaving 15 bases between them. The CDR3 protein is CASSIGKGTSYEQYF. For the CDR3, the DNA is TGTGCCAGCTCGATAGGCAAGGGAACCTCCTACGAGCAGTACTTC.

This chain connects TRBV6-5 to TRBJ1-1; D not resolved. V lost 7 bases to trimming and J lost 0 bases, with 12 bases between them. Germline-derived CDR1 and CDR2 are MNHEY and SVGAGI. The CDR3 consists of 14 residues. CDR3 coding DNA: TGTGCCAGCATCGACCTTGGCTTGAACACTGAAGCTTTCTTT. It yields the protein CASIDLGLNTEAFF.

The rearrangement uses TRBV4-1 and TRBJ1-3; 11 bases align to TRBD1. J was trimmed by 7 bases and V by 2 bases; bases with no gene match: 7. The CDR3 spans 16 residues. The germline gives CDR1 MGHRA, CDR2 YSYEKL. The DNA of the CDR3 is TGCGCCAGCAGCCAATCTCCGGGACAGGGGGAGAACACCATATATTTT. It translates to CASSQSPGQGENTIYF.

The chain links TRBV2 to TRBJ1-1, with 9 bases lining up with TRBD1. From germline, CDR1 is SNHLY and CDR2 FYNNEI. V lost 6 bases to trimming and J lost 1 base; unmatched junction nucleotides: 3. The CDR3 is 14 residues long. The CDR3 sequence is CASRGDRENTEAFF. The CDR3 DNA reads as TGTGCCAGCAGAGGGGACAGGGAGAACACTGAAGCTTTCTTT.

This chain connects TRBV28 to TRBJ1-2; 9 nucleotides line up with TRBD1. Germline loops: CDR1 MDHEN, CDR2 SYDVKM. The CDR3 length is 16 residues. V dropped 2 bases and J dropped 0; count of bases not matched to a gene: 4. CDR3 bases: TGTGCCAGCAGTTTAGGACAGGGGCCAGCTAACTATGGCTACACCTTC. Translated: CASSLGQGPANYGYTF.

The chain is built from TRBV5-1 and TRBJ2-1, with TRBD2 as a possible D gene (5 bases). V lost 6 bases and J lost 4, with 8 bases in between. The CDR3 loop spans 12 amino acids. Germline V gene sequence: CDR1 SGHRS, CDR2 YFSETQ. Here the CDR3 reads CASMGEYNEQFF. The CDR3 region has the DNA TGCGCCAGCATGGGAGAATACAATGAGCAGTTCTTC.

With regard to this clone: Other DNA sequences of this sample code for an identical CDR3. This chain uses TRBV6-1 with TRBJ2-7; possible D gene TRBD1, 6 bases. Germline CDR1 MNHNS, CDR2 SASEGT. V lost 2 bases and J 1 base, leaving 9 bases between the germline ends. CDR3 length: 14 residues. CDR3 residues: CASSEFGQSYEQYF. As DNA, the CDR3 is TGTGCCAGCAGTGAATTTGGACAGTCCTACGAGCAGTACTTC.

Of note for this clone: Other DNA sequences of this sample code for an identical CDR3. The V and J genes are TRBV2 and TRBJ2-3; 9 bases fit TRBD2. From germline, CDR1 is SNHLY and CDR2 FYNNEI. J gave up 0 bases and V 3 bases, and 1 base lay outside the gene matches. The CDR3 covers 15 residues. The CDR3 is CASSDLAGSTDTQYF. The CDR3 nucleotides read TGTGCCAGCAGTGACCTAGCGGGAAGCACAGATACGCAGTATTTT.

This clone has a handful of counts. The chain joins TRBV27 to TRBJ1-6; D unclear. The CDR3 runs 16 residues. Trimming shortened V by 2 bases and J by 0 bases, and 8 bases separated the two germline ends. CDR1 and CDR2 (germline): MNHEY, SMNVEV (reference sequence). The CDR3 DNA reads TGTGCCAGCAGTTTAGTCGTAAGCTCCTATAATTCACCCCTCCACTTT. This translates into CASSLVVSSYNSPLHF.

As DNA, the CDR3 is TGCGCCAGCAGCTTCCACTCGCAGGGTTCTGAAGCTTTCTTT. Translation gives CASSFHSQGSEAFF. The chain couples TRBV5-1 to TRBJ1-1; a possible D gene is TRBD1 (5 bases). The CDR3 sequence is 14 residues long. The V end lost 2 bases, the J end lost 6 bases, and 14 bases lay between the germline ends. CDR1 is SGHRS, CDR2 YFSETQ, per germline.

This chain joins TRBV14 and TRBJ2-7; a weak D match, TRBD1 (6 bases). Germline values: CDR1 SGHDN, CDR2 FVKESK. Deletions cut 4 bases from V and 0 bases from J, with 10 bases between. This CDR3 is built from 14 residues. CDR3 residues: CASSPTGYSYEQYF. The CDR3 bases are TGTGCCAGCAGCCCCACAGGGTACTCCTACGAGCAGTACTTC.